This TCR beta chain was sequenced for a study of T-cell memory formation after mild COVID-19. Study-level points and caveats: CD4+ bias marked clones expanding day 15 to 37, unlike balanced contracting clones. CD4+ clones that contracted lay mainly in CM and EM; CD8+ ones lay in EMRA. Memory from before infection featured some responding clones, which suggests cross-reactive memory joined.

Using its own MiXCR run on the 5' RACE reads, TCRdb lists one record per CDR3 protein. The data contain some 100,000 distinct CDR3 sequences, 11% of them singletons. A word on this clonotype: Its antigen remains unknown.

CDR1 is SQVTM, CDR2 ANQGSEA, per germline. This CDR3 is built from 13 residues. The V end was cut by 4 bases, the J end by 1 base, with 10 bases between. This TCR was sampled from a man aged 18 to 35 who had mild COVID-19 (a few samples of this study predate the infection). Cell type and time point are not known. The chain is built from TRBV29-1 and TRBJ1-1, with D unresolved. The sample taken for sequencing was PBMCs or a T cell subset sorted from them (not recorded which). CDR3: CSVATTANTEAFF. CDR3 coding DNA: TGCAGCGTTGCGACGACGGCGAACACTGAAGCTTTCTTT.